This T cell receptor (beta chain) was recorded in a study of OX40 agonist ivuxolimab in advanced cancers. Background on the whole study: The costimulatory receptor OX40 (CD134) was targeted by ivuxolimab, a fully human IgG2 agonistic monoclonal antibody. In the dose-escalation cohort, more than 75% of patients were male, and the mean age was about 55 years, with a range of about 23 to 90. The paper describes the monotherapy dose-escalation part (N of about 52 patients) of the phase I trial of ivuxolimab. Peripheral TCRbeta sequencing was intended to test whether TCR sequence diversity was altered and clonal T-cell expansion was caused by ivuxolimab. Intravenous ivuxolimab was administered to patients every 2 weeks at six dose levels: 0.01, 0.1, 0.3, 1.5, 3 and 10 mg/kg. Of the 50 or so patients in dose escalation, approximately 20 had hepatocellular carcinoma, some 15 had melanoma, 9 had renal cell carcinoma and 9 had head and neck cancer. Partial responses were achieved by three dose-escalation patients, of whom one had hepatocellular carcinoma and two had cutaneous melanoma. Patients were allowed to have had prior anti-PD-1, anti-PD-L1 or anti-CTLA-4 therapy, and 40% of the dose-escalation patients had previously received checkpoint inhibitors.

For sequencing of the TCRbeta CDR3 region, genomic DNA was extracted from the sorted cells. The immunoSEQ Assay was used for sequencing of TCRbeta CDR3 regions. The table comes from immuneACCESS by way of TCRdb, which keeps in-frame sequences with V and J called. Part of the clones is missing from these tables; in studies checked, under half for an unresolved V gene and the rest for unknown reasons. The sample table records roughly 17,000 clones; around 78% of these occur just once. The top ten hold roughly 14% of the sample. Overall results and qualifications from the work: In the 0.1-3.0 mg/kg groups, partial responders had among the lowest normalized peripheral clonal expansion, particularly in CD8+ T cells. On average, CD8+ T cells showed more expanded clones than CD4+ T cells after ivuxolimab. Low levels of normalized T-cell clonal expansion were also seen in some patients who did not respond. The antigen specificity of the peripheral T cells that underwent clonal expansion was not determined. At doses from 0.1 to 3.0 mg/kg, clonal expansion was seen in both CD4+ and CD8+ blood T cells between baseline and week 6.

The CDR3 goes from the cysteine to the phenylalanine over 14 residues. Only the CDR3 region is kept as DNA, spanning 42 bases read in frame from base 1. Here V drops 3 bases and J drops 4 bases, and the junction holds 5 bases not matched to any gene. The germline V gene encodes CDR1 LNHDA and CDR2 SQIVND (reference sequence). A remark on this clone: There is no known antigen for this receptor. It has no much larger one-base neighbor in the sample; base qualities were not kept.

The trial excluded patients who had a history of autoimmune disease or who were on systemic immunosuppression. Peripheral blood for TCR sequencing was drawn from every dose cohort at baseline, at cycle 4 day 1 and at cycle 7 day 1. Samples were obtained from an open-label, multicenter, first-in-human phase I dose-escalation trial of ivuxolimab. Adults with locally advanced or metastatic head and neck squamous cell, hepatocellular, melanoma or renal cell carcinoma were enrolled in the trial. Before TCR sequencing, CD4+ T cells and CD8+ T cells were sorted from peripheral blood as separate populations.

This clonotype was sampled from an adult with an advanced solid tumor such as melanoma, head and neck, liver or kidney cancer. The specimen comprised CD4+ or CD8+ T cells sorted from blood, sampled in a trial of the OX40 agonist ivuxolimab. The rearrangement joined TRBV19 to TRBJ2-7; 8 middle bases align to TRBD2. For the CDR3, the sequence is CASSIRAGAYEQYF. The nucleotides read TGTGCCAGTAGTATCCGAGCGGGGGCATACGAGCAGTACTTC.